This T cell receptor beta chain came from a study of patients and donors after allogeneic stem cell transplantation. TCRdb recomputed calls from the RT-PCR reads with MiXCR, one row per CDR3 protein. There are around 170,000 distinct CDR3 sequences in the sample; roughly 22% occur only once, and roughly a quarter lies in the top ten. V was pared by 3 bases and J by 3 bases, with 19 bases between. The length of the CDR3 is 17 residues. CDR1 SGHRS and CDR2 YFSETQ come from the germline V gene. This sequence originates from a human donor who was either an allogeneic HSCT recipient or a stem cell or donor lymphocyte infusion donor (not recorded which). It is not recorded whose cells these are; they may come from a transplant donor. V and J are TRBV5-1 and TRBJ2-1; unclear D gene. Sequenced material: blood, either unsorted or a sorted T cell fraction (not recorded which). The CDR3 spells CASSSAICKSNYNEQFF. CDR3 in DNA: TGCGCCAGCAGCTCCGCCATTTGCAAGTCCAACTACAATGAGCAGTTCTTC. Based on the CDR3 plus reference TRBV5-1 and TRBJ2-1, the full variable domain is KAGVTQTPRYLIKTRGQQVTLSCSPISGHRSVSWYQQTPGQGLQFLFEYFSETQRNKGNFPGRFSGRQFSNSRSEMNVSTLELGDSALYLCASSSAICKSNYNEQFFGPGTRLTVL.